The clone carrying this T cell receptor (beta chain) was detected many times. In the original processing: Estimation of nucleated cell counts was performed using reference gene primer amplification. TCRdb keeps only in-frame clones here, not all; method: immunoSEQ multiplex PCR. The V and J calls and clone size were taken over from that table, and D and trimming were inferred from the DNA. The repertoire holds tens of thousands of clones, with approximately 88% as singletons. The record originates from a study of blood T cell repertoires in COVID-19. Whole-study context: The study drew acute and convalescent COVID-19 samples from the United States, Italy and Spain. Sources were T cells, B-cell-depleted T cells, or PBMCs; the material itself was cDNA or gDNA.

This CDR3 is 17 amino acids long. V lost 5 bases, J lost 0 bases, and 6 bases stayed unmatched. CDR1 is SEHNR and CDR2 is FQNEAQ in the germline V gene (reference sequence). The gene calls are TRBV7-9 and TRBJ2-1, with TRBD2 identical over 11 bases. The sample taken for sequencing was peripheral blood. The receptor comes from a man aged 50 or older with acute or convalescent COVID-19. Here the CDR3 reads CASSDHSGRVSYNEQFF. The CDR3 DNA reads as TGTGCCAGCAGCGACCATAGCGGGAGGGTCTCCTACAATGAGCAGTTCTTC.